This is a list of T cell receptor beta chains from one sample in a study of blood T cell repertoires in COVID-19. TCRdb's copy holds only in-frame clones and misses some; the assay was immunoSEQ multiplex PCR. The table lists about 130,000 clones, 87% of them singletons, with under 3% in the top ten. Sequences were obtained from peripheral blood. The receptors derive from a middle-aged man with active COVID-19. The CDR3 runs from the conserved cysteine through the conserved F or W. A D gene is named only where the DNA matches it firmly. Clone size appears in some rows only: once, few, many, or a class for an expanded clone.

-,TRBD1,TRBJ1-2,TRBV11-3,TGTGCCAGCAGCTTAGCGGCAGGGGGCTATGGCTACACCTTC,CASSLAAGGYGYTF
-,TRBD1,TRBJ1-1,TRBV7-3,TGTGCCAGCAGCCGCGGGACAGGGGGCGGTGTGAACACTGAAGCTTTCTTT,CASSRGTGGGVNTEAFF
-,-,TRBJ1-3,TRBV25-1,TGTGCCAGCAGCGACACAGGGAGCTCTGGAAACACCATATATTTT,CASSDTGSSGNTIYF
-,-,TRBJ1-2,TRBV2,TGTGCCAGCAGTGAGCGGGTCGGCTACGCTAGCTACACCTTC,CASSERVGYASYTF
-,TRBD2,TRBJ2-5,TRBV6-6,TGTGCCAGCAGTCCGGGGACTAGCGGGGGGGCCGAAGAGACCCAGTACTTC,CASSPGTSGGAEETQYF
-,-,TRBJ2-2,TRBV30,TGTGCCTGGAGTGTACGTAGGACGGGGGTCACCGGGGAGCTGTTTTTT,CAWSVRRTGVTGELFF
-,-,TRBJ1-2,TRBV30,TGTGCCTGGAGTCGCGATTTATTCTCATATGGCTACACCTTC,CAWSRDLFSYGYTF
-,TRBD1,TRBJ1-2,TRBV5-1,TGCGCCAGCAGCTTAGGACAGGGAGTAGGTGGCTACACCTTC,CASSLGQGVGGYTF
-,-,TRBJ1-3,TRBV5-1,TGCGCCAGCAGCGGGGACACGTTCGGAAACACCATATATTTT,CASSGDTFGNTIYF
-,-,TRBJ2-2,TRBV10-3,TGTGCCATCAGTGAAAACAGTCTGGAGCTGTTTTTT,CAISENSLELFF
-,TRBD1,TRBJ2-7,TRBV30,TGTGCCTGTGGGGACAGGACCTACTACGAGCAGTACTTC,CACGDRTYYEQYF
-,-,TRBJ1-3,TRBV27,TGTGCCAGCAGACCACAGGGACCTTACTCTGGAAACACCATATATTTT,CASRPQGPYSGNTIYF
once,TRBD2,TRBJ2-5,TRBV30,TGTGCCTGGAGGCGGGGGGGTCGGGAGACCCAGTACTTC,CAWRRGGRETQYF
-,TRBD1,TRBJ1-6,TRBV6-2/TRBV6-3,TGTGCCAGCAGTTACTCCGGGACAGGGCCTTCACCCCTCCACTTT,CASSYSGTGPSPLHF
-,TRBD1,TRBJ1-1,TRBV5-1,TGCGCCAGCAGCATTCAGGGGGCCGCTGAAGCTTTCTTT,CASSIQGAAEAFF
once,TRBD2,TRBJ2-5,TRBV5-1,TGCGCCAGCAGCTTGGCCCTAGCGGGGAACAACCAAGAGACCCAGTACTTC,CASSLALAGNNQETQYF
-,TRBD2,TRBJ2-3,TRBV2,TGTGCCAGCAGCAGCGGGGGGGCAACAGATACGCAGTATTTT,CASSSGGATDTQYF
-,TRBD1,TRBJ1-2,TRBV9,TGTGCCCGCAGCGCTGGGACAGGGGGTTGGGGGGGCTACACCTTC,CARSAGTGGWGGYTF
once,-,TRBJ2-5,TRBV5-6,TGTGCCAGCAGCGCTTGGGGTCAGGGGTATGCAGAGACCCAGTACTTC,CASSAWGQGYAETQYF
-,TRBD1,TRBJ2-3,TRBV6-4,TGTGCCAGCAGCAAGACAGGGGGCACAGATACGCAGTATTTT,CASSKTGGTDTQYF
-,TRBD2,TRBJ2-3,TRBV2,TGTGCCAGCAGTGCCCTTACTAGCGGGGGGGGATCAGATACGCAGTATTTT,CASSALTSGGGSDTQYF
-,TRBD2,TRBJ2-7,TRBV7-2,TGTGCCAGCAGCTTGGGGAGGGACTACGAGCAGTACTTC,CASSLGRDYEQYF
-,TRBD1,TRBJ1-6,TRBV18,TGTGCCAGCTCACCATCCACAGGGGGAGGTTCACCCCTCCACTTT,CASSPSTGGGSPLHF
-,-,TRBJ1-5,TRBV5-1,TGCGCCAGCAGCTTGGACGGGGGGCAGGGTCAGCCCCAGCATTTT,CASSLDGGQGQPQHF
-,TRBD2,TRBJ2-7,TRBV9,TGTGCCAGCAGCGTAGGCGGGGGAACCTACGAGCAGTACTTC,CASSVGGGTYEQYF
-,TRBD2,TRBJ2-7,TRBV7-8,TGTGCCAGCAGCTTAGGAGGGAGGGTTTTGTACTTC,CASSLGGRVLYF
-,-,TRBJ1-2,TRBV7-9,TGTGCCAGCAGCTTAGAAACCTTGAGGGACTCTAACTATGGCTACACCTTC,CASSLETLRDSNYGYTF
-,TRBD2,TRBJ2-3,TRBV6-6,TGTGCCACCGGGACTAGCGGGGGGATCACAGATACGCAGTATTTT,CATGTSGGITDTQYF
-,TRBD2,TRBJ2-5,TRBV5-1,TGCGCCAGCAAACCCGGGGGGGCAGAGACCCAGTACTTC,CASKPGGAETQYF
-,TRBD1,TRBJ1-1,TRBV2,TGTGCCGGGGGACAGGGTGAAGCTTTCTTT,CAGGQGEAFF
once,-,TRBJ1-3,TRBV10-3,TGTGCCATCAGTGGGATGTCAGGGACTGGAAACACCATATATTTT,CAISGMSGTGNTIYF
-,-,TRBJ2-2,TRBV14,TGTGCCAGCAGCAGCGTAAGAAACACCGGGGAGCTGTTTTTT,CASSSVRNTGELFF
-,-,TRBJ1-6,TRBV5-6,TGTGCCAGCAGATCCGGGACACCTAATTCACCCCTCCACTTT,CASRSGTPNSPLHF
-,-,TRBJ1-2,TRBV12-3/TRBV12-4,TGTGCCAGCAGTAGACAGTCTAACTATGGCTACACCTTC,CASSRQSNYGYTF
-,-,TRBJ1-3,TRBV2,TGTGCCAGCAGTGAAAGACAGTTCTCTGGAAACACCATATATTTT,CASSERQFSGNTIYF
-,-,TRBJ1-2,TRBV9,TGTGCCAGCTTCAATATTCGAGTATATGGCTACACCTTC,CASFNIRVYGYTF
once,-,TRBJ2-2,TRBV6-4,TGTGCCAGCAGTGACACAAAGCGGGCCGGGGAGCTGTTTTTT,CASSDTKRAGELFF
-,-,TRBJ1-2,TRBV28,TGTGCCAGCAGGCCACAGCAGTCTAACTATGGCTACACCTTC,CASRPQQSNYGYTF
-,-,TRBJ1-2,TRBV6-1,TGTGCCAGCAGTGAAGGGGCCTTACGATCTGGCTACACCTTC,CASSEGALRSGYTF
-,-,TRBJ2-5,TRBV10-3,TGTGCCATCAGTGCGAATCTTCAGGGAAAAGAGACCCAGTACTTC,CAISANLQGKETQYF
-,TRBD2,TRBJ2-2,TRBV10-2,TGCGCCAGCGGCACTAGCGGGGTCACCGGGGAGCTGTTTTTT,CASGTSGVTGELFF
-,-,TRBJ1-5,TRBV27,TGTGCCAGCAGAGGGGCAGGGAGCAATCAGCCCCAGCATTTT,CASRGAGSNQPQHF
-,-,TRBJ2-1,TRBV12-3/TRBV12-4,TGTGCCAGCAGCCCCGGACTACAAAATGAGCAGTTCTTC,CASSPGLQNEQFF
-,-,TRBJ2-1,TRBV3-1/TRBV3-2,TGTGCCAGCAGCCCTAGGTATGGACTTTACAATGAGCAGTTCTTC,CASSPRYGLYNEQFF
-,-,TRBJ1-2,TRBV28,TGTGCCAGCACTGAGTCTGTCTATGGCTACACCTTC,CASTESVYGYTF
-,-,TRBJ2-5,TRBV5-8,TGTGCCAGCAGCTTGGGAGGTCGCCTAGAAGAGACCCAGTACTTC,CASSLGGRLEETQYF
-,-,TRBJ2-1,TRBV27,TGTGCCAGCAGTTCACTCTCACGCCCCAATGAGCAGTTCTTC,CASSSLSRPNEQFF
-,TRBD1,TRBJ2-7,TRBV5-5,TGTGCCAGCAGCCACAGGGGATCCTACGAGCAGTACTTC,CASSHRGSYEQYF
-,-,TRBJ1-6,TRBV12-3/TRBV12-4,TGTGCCAGCAGTTTTATTAATTCACCCCTCCACTTT,CASSFINSPLHF
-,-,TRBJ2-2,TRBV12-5,TGTGCTAGTGGTTTGGAGCGGACCCTAAACGGGGAGCTGTTTTTT,CASGLERTLNGELFF
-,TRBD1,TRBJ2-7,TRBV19,TGTGCCAGTAGTATTAGCAGGGGGTCGTCGGGCTACGAGCAGTACTTC,CASSISRGSSGYEQYF
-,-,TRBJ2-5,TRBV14,TGTGCCAGCAGCCAAGTTGTCCGCGGGACCCAGTACTTC,CASSQVVRGTQYF
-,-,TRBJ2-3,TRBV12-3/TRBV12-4,TGTGCCAGCAGTCTCCTTGCAGATACGCAGTATTTT,CASSLLADTQYF
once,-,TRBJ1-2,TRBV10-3,TGTGCCATCAGTGGACAGGCCTATGGCTACACCTTC,CAISGQAYGYTF
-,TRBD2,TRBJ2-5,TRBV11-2,TGTGCCAGCAGCCCGGGGACTAGCCCAGGGCAAGAGACCCAGTACTTC,CASSPGTSPGQETQYF